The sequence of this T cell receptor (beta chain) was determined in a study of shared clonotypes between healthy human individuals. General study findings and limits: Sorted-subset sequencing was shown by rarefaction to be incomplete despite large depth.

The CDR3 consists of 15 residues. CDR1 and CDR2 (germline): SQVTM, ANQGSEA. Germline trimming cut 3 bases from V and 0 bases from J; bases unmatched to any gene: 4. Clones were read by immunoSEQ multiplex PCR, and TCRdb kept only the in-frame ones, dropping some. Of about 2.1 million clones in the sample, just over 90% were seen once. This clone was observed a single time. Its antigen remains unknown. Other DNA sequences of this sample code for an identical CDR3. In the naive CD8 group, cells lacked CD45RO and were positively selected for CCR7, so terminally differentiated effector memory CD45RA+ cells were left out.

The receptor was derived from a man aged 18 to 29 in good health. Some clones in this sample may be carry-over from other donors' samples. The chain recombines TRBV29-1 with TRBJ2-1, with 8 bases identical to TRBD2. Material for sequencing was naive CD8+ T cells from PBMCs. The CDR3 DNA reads TGCAGCGTTGAGGCTAGCGGGTCCTCCTACAATGAGCAGTTCTTC. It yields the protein CSVEASGSSYNEQFF.